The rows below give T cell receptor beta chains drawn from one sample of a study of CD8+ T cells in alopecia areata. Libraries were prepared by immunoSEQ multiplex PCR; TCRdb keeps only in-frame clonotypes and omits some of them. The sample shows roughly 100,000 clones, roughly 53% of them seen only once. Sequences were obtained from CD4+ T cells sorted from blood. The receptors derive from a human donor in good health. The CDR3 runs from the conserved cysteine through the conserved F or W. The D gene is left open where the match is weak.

CDR3 protein: CASSQDHYGYTF; V gene: TRBV4-3; D gene: -
CDR3 protein: CASSLTGIVPFF; V gene: TRBV5-1; D gene: -
CDR3 protein: CASSQGRGLGTDTQYF; V gene: TRBV4-1; D gene: -
CDR3 protein: CAWRYGGNTEAFF; V gene: TRBV30; D gene: -
CDR3 protein: CSAWDRAFRYGYTF; V gene: TRBV29-1; D gene: TRBD1
CDR3 protein: CASGTRITNYGYTF; V gene: TRBV6-5; D gene: -
CDR3 protein: CASSFRGADTQYF; V gene: TRBV27; D gene: -
CDR3 protein: CASSLAQRNYGYTF; V gene: TRBV7-2; D gene: -
CDR3 protein: CASRVDQPQHF; V gene: TRBV9; D gene: -
CDR3 protein: CAWSVNEQETQYF; V gene: TRBV30; D gene: -
CDR3 protein: CASRRGYTF; V gene: TRBV21-1; D gene: -
CDR3 protein: CASSFSETQYF; V gene: TRBV7-2; D gene: -
CDR3 protein: CASSLDVAGGGRTDTQYF; V gene: TRBV7-2; D gene: TRBD2
CDR3 protein: CASSGRATSGANVLTF; V gene: TRBV19; D gene: -
CDR3 protein: CAWSPGGWATNEKLFF; V gene: TRBV30; D gene: -
CDR3 protein: CASSEWTGGEQYF; V gene: TRBV6-5; D gene: TRBD1
CDR3 protein: CASSLAQGTYNEQFF; V gene: TRBV7-2; D gene: -
CDR3 protein: CASSLSGNYEQYF; V gene: TRBV6-5; D gene: TRBD2
CDR3 protein: CASSPTGMRSYEQYF; V gene: TRBV5-1; D gene: -
CDR3 protein: CASSLRSGLNYEQYF; V gene: TRBV5-1; D gene: -
CDR3 protein: CSVGVGTTDTQYF; V gene: TRBV29-1; D gene: -
CDR3 protein: CSVAEFRDSPLHF; V gene: TRBV29-1; D gene: -
CDR3 protein: CASSMGQGGNEQYF; V gene: TRBV28; D gene: TRBD1
CDR3 protein: CAWSKGQPLTYEQYF; V gene: TRBV30; D gene: TRBD1
CDR3 protein: CASRGGTVNPYGYTF; V gene: TRBV7-9; D gene: TRBD1
CDR3 protein: CASSNLYEQYF; V gene: TRBV19; D gene: -
CDR3 protein: CASSLAAGLVGSGANVLTF; V gene: TRBV5-1; D gene: -
CDR3 protein: CASSAADLDEKLFF; V gene: TRBV19; D gene: -
CDR3 protein: CASGARGQGATEAFF; V gene: TRBV7-9; D gene: TRBD1
CDR3 protein: CAWSWVWTEAFF; V gene: TRBV30; D gene: -
CDR3 protein: CSVEDTNYGYTF; V gene: TRBV29-1; D gene: -
CDR3 protein: CASSLAGSYEQYF; V gene: TRBV7-2; D gene: -
CDR3 protein: CASSLVLGVGGHPRQFF; V gene: TRBV7-9; D gene: -
CDR3 protein: CASSSPRGGGGTDTQYF; V gene: TRBV11-2; D gene: TRBD2
CDR3 protein: CASSYRGSAPEKLFF; V gene: TRBV7-2; D gene: -
CDR3 protein: CASSLDATDTQYF; V gene: TRBV5-1; D gene: -
CDR3 protein: CSVGVGANSPLHF; V gene: TRBV29-1; D gene: -
CDR3 protein: CASSQAGTDSNQPQHF; V gene: TRBV23-1; D gene: TRBD1
CDR3 protein: CASSMQQRGANVLTF; V gene: TRBV19; D gene: -
CDR3 protein: CASSLGGPYEQYF; V gene: TRBV28; D gene: TRBD2
CDR3 protein: CASSSYHNSNQPQHF; V gene: TRBV27; D gene: -